These T cell receptor beta chains were read from a single sample in a study of blood T cell repertoires in COVID-19. The data were produced by immunoSEQ multiplex PCR, yet TCRdb's version contains in-frame clones alone and is incomplete. The sample lists fewer than 300,000 clones; just over 90% were seen once. The specimen was peripheral blood. The receptors come from a woman aged 25 to 39 with COVID-19, enrolled during active disease. The CDR3 runs from the conserved cysteine through the conserved F or W. A D gene is named only where the DNA matches it firmly. Expanded clones are given a class, and other clones once, few, many or no size at all.

v_gene	j_gene	d_gene	abundance	CDR3aa	CDR3nt
TRBV3-1/TRBV3-2	TRBJ1-2	-	-	CASSQAWGGGRNGYTF	TGTGCCAGCAGCCAAGCGTGGGGCGGGGGACGTAATGGCTACACCTTC
TRBV11-2	TRBJ1-4	-	-	CASSLGPVRTNEKLFF	TGTGCCAGCAGCTTAGGCCCAGTCCGAACTAATGAAAAACTGTTTTTT
TRBV6-5	TRBJ2-3	-	-	CASSPAGTDTQYF	TGTGCCAGCAGTCCCGCGGGGACAGATACGCAGTATTTT
TRBV2	TRBJ1-4	-	-	CASSDASGVGEKLFF	TGTGCCAGCAGCGACGCCTCGGGAGTCGGTGAAAAACTGTTTTTT
TRBV30	TRBJ1-2	-	-	CAWSDTGSYGYTF	TGTGCCTGGAGCGATACCGGGAGCTATGGCTACACCTTC
TRBV19	TRBJ2-7	-	-	CASSMSSRVGHEQYF	TGTGCCAGTAGTATGAGCTCCAGGGTCGGGCACGAGCAGTACTTC
TRBV27	TRBJ1-2	TRBD1	once	CASSIRDRMGDYGYTF	TGTGCCAGCAGTATCCGGGACAGGATGGGAGACTATGGCTACACCTTC
TRBV19	TRBJ1-2	-	-	CASSIPQQGYGYTF	TGTGCCAGTAGTATCCCCCAGCAGGGGTATGGCTACACCTTC
TRBV3-1/TRBV3-2	TRBJ2-3	TRBD2	-	CASSQVRGGGSFNTQYF	TGTGCCAGCAGCCAAGTTCGGGGGGGAGGTAGTTTTAATACGCAGTATTTT
TRBV28	TRBJ1-6	-	-	CASSFPLQGNSPLHF	TGTGCCAGCAGTTTTCCCCTCCAGGGTAATTCACCCCTCCACTTT